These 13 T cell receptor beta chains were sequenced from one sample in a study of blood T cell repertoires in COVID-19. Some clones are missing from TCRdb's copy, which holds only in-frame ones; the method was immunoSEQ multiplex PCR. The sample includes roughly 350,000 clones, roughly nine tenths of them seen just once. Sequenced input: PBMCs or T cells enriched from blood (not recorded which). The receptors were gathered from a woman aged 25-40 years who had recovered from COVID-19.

In nucleotides, the CDR3 is TGCGCCAGCAGCCAAGATGGGCATAGCAATCAGCCCCAGCATTTT. Its protein product is CASSQDGHSNQPQHF. The J gene is TRBJ1-5, the V gene TRBV4-1; D remains unclear. This CDR3 contains 15 residues. Germline V CDR1 and CDR2: MGHRA, YSYEKL. V lost 0 bases and J lost 0, with 6 bases in between.

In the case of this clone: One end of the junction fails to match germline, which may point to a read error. This CDR3 is CATTKAPGLAGEMHF. DNA of the CDR3: TGTGCCACCACCAAAGCTCCGGGACTAGCGGGAGAGATGCACTTC. The rearrangement joins TRBV15 to TRBJ2-7; 14 nucleotides align to TRBD2. CDR1 LNHNV and CDR2 YYDKDF come from the germline V gene (reference sequence). This CDR3 spans 15 amino acids. The full variable domain, in which reference TRBV15 and TRBJ2-7 provide the parts outside the CDR3, is DAMVIQNPRYQVTQFGKPVTLSCSQTLNHNVMYWYQQKSSQAPKLLFHYYDKDFNNEADTPDNFQSRRPNTSFCFLDIRSPGLGDTAMYLCATTKAPGLAGEMHFGPGTRLTVT.

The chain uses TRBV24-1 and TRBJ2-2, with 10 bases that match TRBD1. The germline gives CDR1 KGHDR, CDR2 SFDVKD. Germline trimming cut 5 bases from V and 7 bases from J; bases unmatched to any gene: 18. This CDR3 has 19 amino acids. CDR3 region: CATSGLTPGQGDVGGELFF. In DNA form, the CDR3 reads TGTGCCACCAGTGGCCTTACCCCTGGACAGGGGGACGTGGGCGGGGAGCTGTTTTTT.

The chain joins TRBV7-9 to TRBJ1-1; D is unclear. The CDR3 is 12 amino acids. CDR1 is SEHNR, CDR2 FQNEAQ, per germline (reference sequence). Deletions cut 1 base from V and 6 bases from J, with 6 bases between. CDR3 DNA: TGTGCCAGCAGCTTAGAAACTCCTGAAGCTTTCTTT. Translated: CASSLETPEAFF.

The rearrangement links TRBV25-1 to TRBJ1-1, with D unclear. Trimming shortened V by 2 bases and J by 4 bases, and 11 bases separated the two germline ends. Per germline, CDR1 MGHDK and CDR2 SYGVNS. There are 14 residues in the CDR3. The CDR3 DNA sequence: TGTGCCAGCAGTGAACTCCCGGAGGGCACTGAAGCTTTCTTT. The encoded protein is CASSELPEGTEAFF.

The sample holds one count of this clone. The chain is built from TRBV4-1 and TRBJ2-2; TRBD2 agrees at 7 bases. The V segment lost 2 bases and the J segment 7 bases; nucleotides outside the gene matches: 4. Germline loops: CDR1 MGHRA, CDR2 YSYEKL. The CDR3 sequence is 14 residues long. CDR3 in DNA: TGCGCCAGCAGCCAAACTAGCGTGGTCGGGGAGCTGTTTTTT. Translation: CASSQTSVVGELFF.

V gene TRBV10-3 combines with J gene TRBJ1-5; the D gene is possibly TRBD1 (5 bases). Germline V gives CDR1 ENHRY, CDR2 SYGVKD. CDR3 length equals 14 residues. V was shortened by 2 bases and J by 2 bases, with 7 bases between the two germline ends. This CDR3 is CAISEPGGNQPQHF. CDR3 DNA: TGTGCCATCAGTGAGCCGGGGGGCAATCAGCCCCAGCATTTT.

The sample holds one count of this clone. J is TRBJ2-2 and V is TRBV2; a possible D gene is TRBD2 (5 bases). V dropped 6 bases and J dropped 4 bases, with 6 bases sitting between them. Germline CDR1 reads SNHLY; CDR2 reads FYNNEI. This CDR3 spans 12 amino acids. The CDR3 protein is CASSTSTGELFF. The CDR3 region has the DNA TGTGCCAGCAGCACTAGCACCGGGGAGCTGTTTTTT.

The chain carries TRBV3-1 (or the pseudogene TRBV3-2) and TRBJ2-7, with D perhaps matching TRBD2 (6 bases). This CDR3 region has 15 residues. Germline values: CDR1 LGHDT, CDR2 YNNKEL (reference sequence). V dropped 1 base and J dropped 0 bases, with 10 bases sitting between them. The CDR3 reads CASSQVGSGSYEQYF. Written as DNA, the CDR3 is TGTGCCAGCAGCCAAGTGGGTAGCGGCTCCTACGAGCAGTACTTC.

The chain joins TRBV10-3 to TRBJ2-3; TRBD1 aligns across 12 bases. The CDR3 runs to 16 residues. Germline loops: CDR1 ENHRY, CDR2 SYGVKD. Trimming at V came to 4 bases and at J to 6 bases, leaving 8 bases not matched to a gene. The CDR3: CAISARDRGQGDTQYF. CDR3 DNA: TGTGCCATCAGTGCCAGGGACAGGGGGCAGGGGGATACGCAGTATTTT.

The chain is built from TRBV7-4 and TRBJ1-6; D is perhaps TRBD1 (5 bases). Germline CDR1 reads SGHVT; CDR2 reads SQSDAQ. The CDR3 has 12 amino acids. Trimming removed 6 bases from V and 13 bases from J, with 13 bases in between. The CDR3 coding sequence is TGTGCCAGCAGACCCAGGGTGGCCCCCCTCCACTTT. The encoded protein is CASRPRVAPLHF.

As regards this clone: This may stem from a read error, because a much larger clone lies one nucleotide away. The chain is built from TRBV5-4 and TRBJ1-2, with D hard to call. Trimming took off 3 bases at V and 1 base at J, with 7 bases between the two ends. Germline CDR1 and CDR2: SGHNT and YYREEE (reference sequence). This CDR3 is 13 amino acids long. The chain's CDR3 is CASSSTGNYGYTF. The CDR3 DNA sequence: TGTGCCAGCAGCTCGACGGGTAACTATGGCTACACCTTC.

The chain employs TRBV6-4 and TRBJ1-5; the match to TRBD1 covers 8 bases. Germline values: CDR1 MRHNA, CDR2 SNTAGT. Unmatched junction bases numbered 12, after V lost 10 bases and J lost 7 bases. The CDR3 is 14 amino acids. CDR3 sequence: CANLPRTGRQPQHF. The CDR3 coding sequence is TGTGCCAACTTACCCAGGACAGGGCGCCAGCCCCAGCATTTT.